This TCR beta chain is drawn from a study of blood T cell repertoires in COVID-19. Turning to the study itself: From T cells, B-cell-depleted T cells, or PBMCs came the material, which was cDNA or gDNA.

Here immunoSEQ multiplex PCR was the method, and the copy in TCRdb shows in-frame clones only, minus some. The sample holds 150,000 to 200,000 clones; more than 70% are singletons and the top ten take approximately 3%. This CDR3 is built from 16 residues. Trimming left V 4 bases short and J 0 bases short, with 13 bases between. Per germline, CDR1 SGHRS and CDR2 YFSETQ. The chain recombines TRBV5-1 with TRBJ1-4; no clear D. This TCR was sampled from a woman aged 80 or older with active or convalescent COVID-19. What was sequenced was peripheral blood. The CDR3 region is CASSPGVPATNEKLFF. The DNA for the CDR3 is TGCGCCAGCAGCCCGGGTGTCCCGGCAACTAATGAAAAACTGTTTTTT.